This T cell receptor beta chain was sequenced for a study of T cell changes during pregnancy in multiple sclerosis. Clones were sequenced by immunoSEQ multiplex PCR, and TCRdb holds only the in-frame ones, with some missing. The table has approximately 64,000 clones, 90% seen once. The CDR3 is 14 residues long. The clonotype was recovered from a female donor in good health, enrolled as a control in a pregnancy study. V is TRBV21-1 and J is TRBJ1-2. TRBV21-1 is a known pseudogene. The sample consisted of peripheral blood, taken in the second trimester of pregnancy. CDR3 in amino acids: CASSKVGGHYGYTF. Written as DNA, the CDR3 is TGTGCCAGCAGCAAAGTCGGGGGACACTATGGCTACACCTTC.